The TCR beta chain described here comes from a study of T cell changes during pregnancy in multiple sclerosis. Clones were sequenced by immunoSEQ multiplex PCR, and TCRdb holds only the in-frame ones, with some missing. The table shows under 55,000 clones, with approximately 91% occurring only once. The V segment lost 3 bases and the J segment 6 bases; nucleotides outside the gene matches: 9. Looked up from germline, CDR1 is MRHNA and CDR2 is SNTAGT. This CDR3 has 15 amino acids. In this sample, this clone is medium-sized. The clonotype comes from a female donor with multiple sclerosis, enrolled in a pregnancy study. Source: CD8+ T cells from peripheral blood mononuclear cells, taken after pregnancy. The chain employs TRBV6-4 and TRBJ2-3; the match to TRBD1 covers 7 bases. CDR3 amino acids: CASSETGTAVDTQYF. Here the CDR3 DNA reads TGTGCCAGCAGTGAGACAGGGACGGCGGTGGATACGCAGTATTTT.